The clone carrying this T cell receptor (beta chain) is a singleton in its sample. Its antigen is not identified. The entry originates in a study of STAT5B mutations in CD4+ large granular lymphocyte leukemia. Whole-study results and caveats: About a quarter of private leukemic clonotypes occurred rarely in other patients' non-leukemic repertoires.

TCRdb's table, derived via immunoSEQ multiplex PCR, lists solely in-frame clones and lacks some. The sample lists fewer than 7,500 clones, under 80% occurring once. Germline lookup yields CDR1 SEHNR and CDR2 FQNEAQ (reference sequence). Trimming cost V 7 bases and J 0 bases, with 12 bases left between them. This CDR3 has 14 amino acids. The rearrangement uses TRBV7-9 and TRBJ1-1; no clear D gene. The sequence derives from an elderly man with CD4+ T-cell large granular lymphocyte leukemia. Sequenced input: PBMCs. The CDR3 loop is CASTSPWMNTEAFF. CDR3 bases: TGTGCCAGCACCTCCCCGTGGATGAACACTGAAGCTTTCTTT.